The rows below give T cell receptor beta chains drawn from one sample of a study of shared clonotypes between healthy human individuals. This table comes from immunoSEQ multiplex PCR, and its TCRdb copy is limited to in-frame clones, with some not included. The sample records roughly 2.6 million clones, more than 80% being singletons. Sequencing was performed on naive CD4+ T cells sorted from blood. Receptor source: a man aged 18 to 30 in good health. Both conserved end residues are part of each CDR3. Fields, in order: clone size, V gene, J gene, D gene, CDR3 DNA, CDR3 protein. A D gene is named only where the DNA matches it firmly. Expanded clones are given a class, and other clones once, few, many or no size at all.

NA	TRBV7-2	TRBJ1-1	NA	TGTGCCAGCAGCTTACAGGGCAACACTGAAGCTTTCTTT	CASSLQGNTEAFF
NA	TRBV9	TRBJ2-7	TRBD2	TGTGCCAGCAGCATCGGACTAGCGGGGCGGCTGTACTTC	CASSIGLAGRLYF
NA	TRBV7-2	TRBJ2-7	NA	TGTGCCAGCAGCTTAGATGGCGGGACAGTCTACGAGCAGTACTTC	CASSLDGGTVYEQYF
few	TRBV19	TRBJ1-5	TRBD1	TGTGCCAGTAGCTGGGGGAGGACAGGGTCTCAGCCCCAGCATTTT	CASSWGRTGSQPQHF
NA	TRBV9	TRBJ1-3	NA	TGTGCCAGCAGCGCAAGGCAAATGGGGGGGCCGTGGTCAAACACCATATATTTT	CASSARQMGGPWSNTIYF
NA	TRBV6-5	TRBJ1-4	NA	TGTGCCAGCTCATGGGCGGTCGGTCATGAAAAACTGTTTTTT	CASSWAVGHEKLFF
NA	TRBV7-9	TRBJ2-3	NA	TGTGCCAGCAGCTGGGCCTCACGTGAAGCAGATACGCAGTATTTT	CASSWASREADTQYF
NA	TRBV4-1	TRBJ2-7	NA	TGCGCCAGCAGCCAGGACCCCGTCCTAACAACCCCCTACGAGCAGTACTTC	CASSQDPVLTTPYEQYF
NA	TRBV4-3	TRBJ2-2	NA	TGCGCCAGCAGCCAAGATGCCCGGAGATCTAACACCGGGGAGCTGTTTTTT	CASSQDARRSNTGELFF
NA	TRBV27	TRBJ2-6	NA	TGTGCCAGCAGTTTAGAAGGGGGCGGGAGCTCTGGGGCCAACGTCCTGACTTTC	CASSLEGGGSSGANVLTF
NA	TRBV19	TRBJ1-4	NA	TGTGCCAGTAGCCTCCGGGCACCGCGGGTAACTAATGAAAAACTGTTTTTT	CASSLRAPRVTNEKLFF
NA	TRBV10-3	TRBJ2-7	NA	TGTGCCATCAGGGCCGGGACGGTCGTCTCCTACGAGCAGTACTTC	CAIRAGTVVSYEQYF
NA	TRBV7-2	TRBJ1-3	NA	TGTGCCAGCAGCTTAGCAAGCGGAAACACCATATATTTT	CASSLASGNTIYF
NA	TRBV4-1	TRBJ2-7	TRBD2	TGCGCCAGCAGCCACGGAAGGACTAGCGCGTTCTACGAGCAGTACTTC	CASSHGRTSAFYEQYF